Here is one T cell receptor (beta chain) with its context. These data originate in a study of molecular identifiers for immune sequencing clone quantification. TCRdb fed the PCR reads into MiXCR, producing one record per CDR3 protein. Among 63,000 or so distinct CDR3 sequences listed, 15% to 20% were seen once. The CDR3 length is 12 residues. Germline lookup yields CDR1 SGHDN and CDR2 FVKESK. Trimming left V 2 bases short and J 8 bases short, with 9 bases between. The genes are TRBV14 and TRBJ1-2; D not certain. The source of this sequence is a human donor in good health. Some libraries in this study had Jurkat cell RNA spiked in. Sequencing input: naive CD8+ T cells from blood, with Jurkat cell RNA spiked in. Stated subset: FACS-sorted CD8+CD4-CCR7+CD45RA+ naive T cells. The CDR3 sequence is CASSQSGLGYTF. In DNA, the CDR3 is TGTGCCAGCAGCCAATCTGGGTTGGGCTACACCTTC.